Presented here are 2 T cell receptor beta chains from one specimen sequenced in a study of OX40 agonist ivuxolimab in advanced cancers. Assay used: immunoSEQ multiplex PCR; TCRdb lists only in-frame clones, some missing. This table has 77,000 or so clones, approximately 85% appearing once. The material was CD4+ or CD8+ T cells sorted from blood, obtained in a trial of the OX40 agonist ivuxolimab. The receptors were gathered from an adult with an advanced solid tumor such as melanoma, head and neck, liver or kidney cancer.

The chain joins TRBV11-3 to TRBJ2-3; 7 nucleotides agree with TRBD2. The CDR3 is 14 amino acids. Germline-derived CDR1 and CDR2 are SGHNT and YENEEA. V shed 4 bases, J shed 4 bases, and the junction held 5 bases outside the gene matches. DNA of the CDR3: TGTGCCAGCAGCTCCCGGACTAGTGCAGATACGCAGTATTTT. Amino acid sequence: CASSSRTSADTQYF.

The chain couples TRBV7-3 to TRBJ2-1, with D perhaps matching TRBD2 (5 bases). This CDR3 spans 13 amino acids. The germline V gene encodes CDR1 SGHTA and CDR2 FQGTGA. V dropped 3 bases and J dropped 6 bases, with 9 bases sitting between them. The CDR3 DNA sequence: TGTGCCAGCAGCTTGTTCCGGGGCAATGAGCAGTTCTTC. Translated: CASSLFRGNEQFF.